The 8 T cell receptor beta chains given below trace back to one sample, sequenced in a study of breast tumors, draining lymph nodes, adjacent tissues. A single record per CDR3 protein comes from TCRdb applying MiXCR to the multiplex PCR reads. The sample holds about 140,000 distinct CDR3 sequences, more than 20% seen once. The lymph nodes were axillary draining lymph nodes from breast cancer patients. The specimen sequenced was axillary lymph node tissue. The receptors were gathered from a female donor with breast cancer. Some clones in this sample may be carry-over from other donors' samples.

This clonotype was seen a handful of times. The chain carries TRBV28 and TRBJ2-3; TRBD2 might be the D (5 bases). The CDR3 length is 15 residues. CDR1 is MDHEN and CDR2 is SYDVKM in the germline V gene. V dropped 6 bases and J dropped 2 bases, with 15 bases sitting between them. CDR3 nucleotide sequence: TGTGCCAGCAGCCGAGCGGCTACATACACAGATACGCAGTATTTT. Residues: CASSRAATYTDTQYF. The full variable domain, rest sourced from reference TRBV28 and TRBJ2-3, is DVKVTQSSRYLVKRTGEKVFLECVQDMDHENMFWYRQDPGLGLRLIYFSYDVKMKEKGDIPEGYSVSREKKERFSLILESASTNQTSMYLCASSRAATYTDTQYFGPGTRLTVL.

V gene TRBV28 combines with J gene TRBJ1-2; 9 nucleotides line up with TRBD1. The CDR3 has 15 residues. V lost 2 bases, J lost 8 bases, and 9 bases stayed unmatched. Germline values: CDR1 MDHEN, CDR2 SYDVKM. The CDR3 is CASSLALDRGQGYTF. The CDR3 DNA reads as TGTGCCAGCAGTTTAGCCCTGGACAGGGGTCAAGGCTACACCTTC.

For this clonotype: With a much larger clone just one base away, this may be a read error. The chain is built from TRBV5-6 and TRBJ2-3, with a possible D match to TRBD2 (6 bases). CDR1 is SGHDT, CDR2 YYEEEE, per germline. The CDR3 has 15 residues. CDR3 residues: CAGSSQRANTDTQYF. The CDR3 DNA reads TGTGCCGGCAGCTCCCAGCGGGCCAACACAGATACGCAGTATTTT.

This clonotype was found many times. V and J are TRBV5-4 and TRBJ2-7, with D maybe TRBD2 (5 bases). Per the germline V gene, CDR1 is SGHNT and CDR2 is YYREEE (reference sequence). Trimming pared 1 base from V and 2 bases from J, leaving 16 bases between. The CDR3 is 16 amino acids. The CDR3 DNA reads as TGTGCCAGCAGCTTGAGTACTGGCGGACTTACCTACGAGCAGTACTTC. Amino acid sequence: CASSLSTGGLTYEQYF.

This clonotype was seen at least ten times. Relative to the germline gene, one junction end is altered; a read error may explain this. The chain is built from TRBV7-9 and TRBJ2-5, with 12 bases that match TRBD2. Germline V lookup: CDR1 SEHNR, CDR2 FQNEAQ (reference sequence). This CDR3 has 17 amino acids. For the CDR3, the DNA is TGTGCCAGCAGCTTAGGCCTGACTAGCGGGAGTCAAGGGACCCAGTACTTC. This sequence encodes CASSLGLTSGSQGTQYF.

In this sample, this clonotype turned up many times. The chain has TRBV9 and TRBJ2-1; either TRBD1 or TRBD2 may fit D (5 bases each). Deletions cut 1 base from V and 5 bases from J, with 10 bases between. There are 14 residues in the CDR3. Per germline, CDR1 SGDLS and CDR2 YYNGEE. CDR3 residues: CASSVRPGHNEQFF. CDR3 sequence (DNA): TGTGCCAGCAGCGTAAGACCGGGACACAATGAGCAGTTCTTC.

This clonotype turned up a few times. This may be a read error: a much more frequent sequence differs by one nucleotide. This rearrangement joins TRBV6-5 to TRBJ2-3; 8 bases are shared with TRBD1. Per the germline V gene, CDR1 is MNHEY and CDR2 is SVGAGI. The ends lost 11 bases at V and 3 bases at J; junction bases unmatched: 7. This CDR3 is built from 13 residues. CDR3 protein: CAAGRDRTDTQYF. CDR3 DNA sequence: TGTGCCGCCGGCCGGGACAGGACAGATACGCAGTATTTT.

This clonotype was picked up many times. This sequence joins TRBV16 and TRBJ2-5; D is undetermined. This CDR3 spans 12 amino acids. Germline CDR1 KGHSY, CDR2 FQNENV. The V gene lost 6 bases and the J gene lost 5 bases, with 10 bases spanning the gap. The chain's CDR3 is CASSTRWETQYF. CDR3 nucleotides: TGTGCCAGCAGTACCCGATGGGAGACCCAGTACTTC.